The 25 T cell receptor beta chains in this list originate from one sample, sequenced in a study of beta chain features in type 1 diabetes. Overall study findings and caveats: Shorter TCRB CDR3s, moderately but significantly so, were found in Type 1 diabetes patients in all four CD4+ subsets.

Antigens for these TCRs are unknown. What was sequenced were expressed TCRB transcripts, since all of the isolated RNA had been reverse transcribed. Sequenced by immunoSEQ multiplex PCR; TCRdb stores in-frame clones only, minus some. Of around 100,000 clones listed, about 26% are singletons. Sequenced sample: central memory CD4+ T cells from blood. Source of these receptors: a woman under 30 with type 1 diabetes.

V gene TRBV2 combines with J gene TRBJ2-1, with TRBD2 matching over 11 bases. The CDR3 loop spans 15 amino acids. Unmatched junction bases numbered 8, after V lost 6 bases and J lost 7 bases. The germline CDR1 and CDR2 sequences are SNHLY and FYNNEI. The CDR3 nucleotides are TGTGCCAGCAGGGAGGGGACTAGCGGCCGGAATGAGCAGTTCTTC. Translated: CASREGTSGRNEQFF.

This chain links TRBV23-1 with TRBJ2-1, with D unclear. TRBV23-1 is noted as an ORF with a role that remains uncertain. Trimming pared 0 bases from V and 8 bases from J, leaving 17 bases between. The CDR3 is 16 residues long. CDR3 nucleotide sequence: TGCGCCAGCAGTCAATCGGGTCCTCTCAGAAGCGATGAGCAGTTCTTC. Translated: CASSQSGPLRSDEQFF.

This chain connects TRBV7-9 to TRBJ2-7; 7 bases align to TRBD2. Germline values: CDR1 SEHNR, CDR2 FQNEAQ (reference sequence). This CDR3 region has 17 residues. The junction had 16 bases not matched to a gene; V was cut back by 5 bases and J by 3 bases. The CDR3 nucleotides are TGTGCCAGCAGCCGCGAGGTCGGACTAGGGGTTAGCTACGAGCAGTACTTC. It specifies CASSREVGLGVSYEQYF.

This chain connects TRBV6-6 to TRBJ2-3, with 8 bases identical to TRBD1. The germline V gene has CDR1 MNHNY and CDR2 SVGAGI (reference sequence). V was clipped by 5 bases and J by 5 bases; unmatched bases: 6. The CDR3 consists of 14 residues. CDR3 nucleotides: TGTGCCAGCAGTCACGGACAGGGAGGAGATACGCAGTATTTT. Translating gives CASSHGQGGDTQYF.

The chain carries TRBV5-1 and TRBJ2-7, with TRBD1 identical over 10 bases. The V and J ends lost 6 bases and 4 bases, in that order; junction bases with no gene match: 4. The CDR3 loop spans 13 amino acids. CDR1 is SGHRS, CDR2 YFSETQ, per germline. The CDR3 sequence is CASMGQGSYEQYF. DNA of the CDR3: TGCGCCAGCATGGGACAGGGGTCGTACGAGCAGTACTTC.

The chain combines TRBV10-3 with TRBJ2-2, with TRBD2 matching 13 bases. CDR1 and CDR2 from the germline V gene are ENHRY and SYGVKD. With 6 bases clipped from V and 0 bases from J, the junction kept 4 bases outside the gene matches. The CDR3 is made up of 17 amino acids. This chain's CDR3 is CAIRELAGGPNTGELFF. In nucleotides, the CDR3 is TGTGCCATCAGAGAACTAGCGGGAGGGCCGAACACCGGGGAGCTGTTTTTT.

The rearrangement uses TRBV6-6 and TRBJ2-2, with TRBD2 matching 9 bases. Per germline, CDR1 MNHNY and CDR2 SVGAGI (reference sequence). J gave up 5 bases and V 9 bases, and 7 bases lay outside the gene matches. The CDR3 covers 14 residues. The DNA of the CDR3 is TGTGCCAGTCTTAGCGGGAGAGGGACCGGGGAGCTGTTTTTT. Residues: CASLSGRGTGELFF.

This clone was picked up a small number of times. The genes are TRBV30 and TRBJ1-1, with D perhaps matching TRBD1 (5 bases). Germline assignment: CDR1 GTSNPN and CDR2 SVGIG (reference sequence). Trimming took 0 bases from V and 6 from J, leaving 11 bases between them. There are 13 residues in the CDR3. Here the CDR3 reads CAWSVYTGAEAFF. The CDR3, as DNA: TGTGCCTGGAGTGTATATACAGGAGCTGAAGCTTTCTTT.

The chain carries TRBV2 and TRBJ2-3, with D hard to call. The V gene's germline CDR1 is SNHLY and CDR2 FYNNEI. V lost 8 bases, J lost 6 bases, and 9 bases lay in between. The CDR3 is 11 residues long. In DNA, the CDR3 is TGTGCCAGCGTCAACTCGGATACGCAGTATTTT. It encodes CASVNSDTQYF. Filled out from reference TRBV2 and TRBJ2-3, the complete variable domain reads EPEVTQTPSHQVTQMGQEVILRCVPISNHLYFYWYRQILGQKVEFLVSFYNNEISEKSEIFDDQFSVERPDGSNFTLKIRSTKLEDSAMYFCASVNSDTQYFGPGTRLTVL.

The CDR3 loop reads CATASGSGYEQYF. The CDR3 DNA follows: TGTGCCACGGCTAGCGGGAGCGGGTACGAGCAGTACTTC. The rearrangement links TRBV15 to TRBJ2-7; 10 nucleotides agree with TRBD2. V was clipped by 9 bases and J by 4 bases; unmatched bases: 6. The CDR3 runs to 13 residues. CDR1 and CDR2 from the germline V gene are LNHNV and YYDKDF (reference sequence).

The CDR3 bases are TGTGCCAGCAGCCTGAGGACAGGTATTAACATTCAGTACTTC. As protein: CASSLRTGINIQYF. This rearrangement joins TRBV11-2 to TRBJ2-4; the match to TRBD1 covers 7 bases. This CDR3 has 14 residues. The V and J ends lost 5 bases and 7 bases, in that order; junction bases with no gene match: 8. From germline, CDR1 is SGHAT and CDR2 FQNNGV.

J is TRBJ2-6 and V is TRBV5-6, with 10 positions matching TRBD2. V was pared by 9 bases and J by 1 base, with 10 bases of the junction left unmatched. This CDR3 is built from 17 residues. The V gene's germline CDR1 is SGHDT and CDR2 YYEEEE. CDR3 nucleotide sequence: TGTGCCACTACAAATGGACTAGCGGTGTCTGGGGCCAACGTCCTGACTTTC. Translating gives CATTNGLAVSGANVLTF.

J is TRBJ2-5 and V is TRBV5-5; D ambiguous. The V and J ends lost 4 bases and 5 bases respectively, with 12 bases between them. The CDR3 consists of 13 residues. The germline gives CDR1 SGHKS, CDR2 YYEKEE (reference sequence). CDR3 amino acids: CASSSHSLETQYF. DNA of the CDR3: TGTGCCAGCAGCAGTCACAGTCTGGAGACCCAGTACTTC.

The chain employs TRBV29-1 and TRBJ1-1, with 8 positions matching TRBD1. In germline, CDR1 is SQVTM, CDR2 ANQGSEA. The ends lost 3 bases at V and 0 bases at J; junction bases unmatched: 6. The CDR3 is made up of 15 amino acids. The CDR3 DNA sequence: TGCAGCGTTGAGAGGGACAGGTACATGAACACTGAAGCTTTCTTT. Amino acid sequence: CSVERDRYMNTEAFF.

This chain joins TRBV7-6 and TRBJ1-1, with D unresolved. The ends were cut back, 5 bases at V and 1 base at J, with 8 bases in the middle. Germline V lookup: CDR1 SGHVS, CDR2 FNYEAQ. This CDR3 has 13 residues. This chain's CDR3 is CASSASTNTEAFF. Here the CDR3 DNA reads TGTGCCAGCAGCGCCAGTACGAACACTGAAGCTTTCTTT.

The rearrangement uses TRBV18 and TRBJ1-1, with a weak D call TRBD1 (5 bases). The CDR3 extends over 15 amino acids. V gave up 2 bases and J gave up 1 base, with 11 bases separating them. The germline V gene has CDR1 KGHSH and CDR2 LQKENI. The CDR3 DNA reads as TGTGCCAGCTCACCATACTCCAGGGCGAACACTGAAGCTTTCTTT. This sequence encodes CASSPYSRANTEAFF.

The V and J genes are TRBV7-6 and TRBJ2-5; 8 bases agree with TRBD2. Losses at the gene ends were 3 bases for V and 1 base for J; bases not matched to a gene: 4. The CDR3 contains 15 residues. CDR1 SGHVS and CDR2 FNYEAQ come from the germline V gene. The CDR3 spells CASSFYAGGQETQYF. The CDR3 nucleotides are TGTGCCAGCAGCTTCTATGCGGGAGGCCAAGAGACCCAGTACTTC.

The chain couples TRBV10-3 to TRBJ1-1, with D possibly TRBD1 on 5 matching bases. CDR3 size: 15 residues. In germline, CDR1 is ENHRY, CDR2 SYGVKD. V was cut by 5 bases and J by 1 base, with 14 bases left in between. The CDR3 DNA follows: TGTGCCATCAGTTCCGCGGGACTTCGGAACACTGAAGCTTTCTTT. Protein sequence: CAISSAGLRNTEAFF.

This chain links TRBV28 with TRBJ2-1; 9 bases are a match to TRBD1. This CDR3 is 15 amino acids long. CDR1 is MDHEN, CDR2 SYDVKM, per germline. V shed 5 bases and J 9 bases; nucleotides not matched to a gene: 11. DNA for the CDR3: TGTGCCAGCAGTAGGGGGGACAGGGAGGTTGGTGAGCAGTTCTTC. It encodes CASSRGDREVGEQFF.

This chain uses TRBV10-1 with TRBJ2-3; 7 bases are shared with TRBD1. CDR3 length equals 14 residues. With V trimmed by 5 bases and J by 2 bases, 4 bases remained unmatched. Germline loops: CDR1 WNHNN, CDR2 SYGVQD (reference sequence). The CDR3 nucleotides read TGCGCCAGCAGTTCGGGGACAGCCACAGATACGCAGTATTTT. It translates to CASSSGTATDTQYF.

In its sample, this clone was seen a few times. The chain carries TRBV5-1 and TRBJ2-4; 10 nucleotides agree with TRBD1. V lost 0 bases to trimming and J lost 5 bases; unmatched junction nucleotides: 5. CDR1 is SGHRS and CDR2 is YFSETQ in the germline V gene. This CDR3 is 16 amino acids long. The CDR3 is CASSLAVGTGENIQYF. The CDR3 DNA is TGCGCCAGCAGCTTGGCCGTTGGGACAGGGGAAAACATTCAGTACTTC.

The rearrangement joins TRBV5-1 to TRBJ2-7; tentatively, D is TRBD1 (5 bases). Trimming took off 1 base at V and 1 base at J, with 12 bases between the two ends. Per the germline V gene, CDR1 is SGHRS and CDR2 is YFSETQ. The CDR3 runs 15 residues. As DNA, the CDR3 is TGCGCCAGCAGCTTGACGGTGGGGCAGTCCTACGAGCAGTACTTC. Its translation is CASSLTVGQSYEQYF.

The chain employs TRBV5-1 and TRBJ2-1, with TRBD2 matching over 8 bases. This CDR3 contains 13 residues. V shed 4 bases, J shed 8 bases, and the junction held 5 bases outside the gene matches. CDR1 and CDR2 (germline): SGHRS, YFSETQ. The CDR3 DNA reads as TGCGCCAGCAGCCAACCGGGGGGGGATGAGCAGTTCTTC. Amino acids: CASSQPGGDEQFF.

This sequence joins TRBV4-2 and TRBJ2-5, with 9 positions matching TRBD1. Germline-derived CDR1 and CDR2 are LGHNA and YNFKEQ. The CDR3 spans 14 residues. Trimming removed 4 bases from V and 4 bases from J; junction bases left unmatched: 4. Written as DNA, the CDR3 is TGTGCCAGCAGCCCGGACAGGGGCAGAGAGACCCAGTACTTC. It codes for CASSPDRGRETQYF.

The CDR3 sequence: CASSPLRDRGNEQFF. In DNA, the CDR3 is TGTGCCAGCAGTCCTCTCCGGGACAGGGGCAATGAGCAGTTCTTC. The chain is built from TRBV27 and TRBJ2-1, with 10 bases matching TRBD1. The germline gives CDR1 MNHEY, CDR2 SMNVEV (reference sequence). V shed 5 bases and J 6 bases; nucleotides not matched to a gene: 7. The CDR3 covers 15 residues.